Each of the 21 T cell receptor beta chains below was sequenced from the same sample in a study of identical twins. MiXCR was run by TCRdb on the 5' RACE reads, yielding one entry per CDR3 protein. Of 700,000 or so distinct CDR3 sequences in the sample, around 20% were seen once. These data were likewise used in another study, on T cells expressing NK-cell markers.

Sequenced sample: PBMCs. These receptor sequences come from a woman aged 18-29 years in good health.

The V and J genes are TRBV5-1 and TRBJ2-2, with TRBD2 matching 7 bases. Trimming removed 3 bases from V and 8 bases from J; junction bases left unmatched: 4. The CDR3 has 13 amino acids. The germline V gene encodes CDR1 SGHRS and CDR2 YFSETQ. CDR3 nucleotides: TGCGCCAGCAGCTCACTAGCGCCTGGGGAGCTGTTTTTT. Protein: CASSSLAPGELFF. The full variable domain, its missing parts supplied by reference TRBV5-1 and TRBJ2-2, is KAGVTQTPRYLIKTRGQQVTLSCSPISGHRSVSWYQQTPGQGLQFLFEYFSETQRNKGNFPGRFSGRQFSNSRSEMNVSTLELGDSALYLCASSSLAPGELFFGEGSRLTVL.

The chain combines TRBV4-2 with TRBJ2-7; TRBD2 matches 13 bases. V was pared by 4 bases and J by 3 bases, with 6 bases of the junction left unmatched. Germline CDR1 is LGHNA and CDR2 is YNFKEQ. The CDR3 totals 16 residues. CDR3 in DNA: TGTGCCAGCAGCCCAAGGACTAGCGGGGGCCACTACGAGCAGTACTTC. Translation gives CASSPRTSGGHYEQYF.

Written as DNA, the CDR3 is TGTGCCAGCAGTTTAACAGGGGGCATCTACGAGCAGTACTTC. Translation gives CASSLTGGIYEQYF. The chain has TRBV27 and TRBJ2-7; TRBD1 aligns across 9 bases. V trimming: 2 bases; J trimming: 3 bases; junction bases outside the gene matches: 2. Germline V gives CDR1 MNHEY, CDR2 SMNVEV (reference sequence). This CDR3 region has 14 residues.

This clonotype was found a few times. The J gene is TRBJ2-1, the V gene TRBV4-2, with a possible D match to TRBD2 (6 bases). V lost 3 bases, J lost 2 bases, and 17 bases lay in between. The CDR3 is made up of 17 amino acids. Per germline, CDR1 LGHNA and CDR2 YNFKEQ. CDR3 DNA: TGTGCCAGCAGCCAGGCTGCTAGCGAGGTCCCCTACAATGAGCAGTTCTTC. Translation gives CASSQAASEVPYNEQFF.

This chain joins TRBV10-2 and TRBJ2-6; maybe TRBD2 (5 bases). The CDR3 has 19 residues. V was clipped by 0 bases and J by 0 bases, with 15 bases between them. Germline assignment: CDR1 WSHSY and CDR2 SAAADI. The CDR3 DNA reads as TGCGCCAGCAGTGAGTCGATGAGCGGAACTCTCTCTGGGGCCAACGTCCTGACTTTC. It specifies CASSESMSGTLSGANVLTF.

The J gene is TRBJ2-2, the V gene TRBV5-1, with D perhaps TRBD1 (5 bases). Trimming pared 4 bases from V and 6 bases from J, leaving 13 bases between. Germline CDR1 reads SGHRS; CDR2 reads YFSETQ. The CDR3 runs 14 residues. The CDR3 DNA sequence: TGCGCCAGCAGCCGGAGACAGCGTTCCGGGGAGCTGTTTTTT. This gives the protein CASSRRQRSGELFF.

The rearrangement links TRBV11-3 to TRBJ2-5, with a weak D call TRBD2 (5 bases). The CDR3 has 13 amino acids. Trimming removed 5 bases at V and 7 bases at J, with 14 bases between. Germline CDR1 and CDR2: SGHNT and YENEEA. CDR3 nucleotides: TGTGCCAGCAGCCTCCGGGCCGAGGGGACCCAGTACTTC. This encodes CASSLRAEGTQYF.

In this sample, this clonotype turned up a few times. The chain employs TRBV11-2 and TRBJ2-1, with TRBD1 matching over 8 bases. With 10 bases clipped from V and 6 bases from J, the junction kept 11 bases outside the gene matches. Germline assignment: CDR1 SGHAT and CDR2 FQNNGV. This CDR3 is built from 14 residues. This CDR3 is CATIAQGALNEQFF. CDR3 in DNA: TGTGCCACGATCGCCCAGGGGGCCCTCAATGAGCAGTTCTTC.

The CDR3, as DNA: TGCAGTGCTAGAGTGCACCACATGAACACTGAAGCTTTCTTT. Amino acid sequence: CSARVHHMNTEAFF. The chain has TRBV20-1 and TRBJ1-1; D is undetermined. Trimming left V 1 base short and J 0 bases short, with 9 bases between. Germline values: CDR1 DFQATT, CDR2 SNEGSKA (reference sequence). The CDR3 is made up of 14 amino acids.

The rearrangement links TRBV2 to TRBJ2-6; a weak D match, TRBD1 (6 bases). Germline CDR1 is SNHLY and CDR2 is FYNNEI. This CDR3 comprises 18 residues. The ends were cut back, 6 bases at V and 0 bases at J, with 18 bases in the middle. This CDR3 is CASRYPGHPTSGANVLTF. In DNA form, the CDR3 reads TGTGCCAGCAGGTACCCGGGACACCCTACCTCTGGGGCCAACGTCCTGACTTTC.

This clonotype showed up just a few times. The chain employs TRBV27 and TRBJ2-5; D gene ambiguous. CDR3 length: 14 amino acids. Trimming stripped 1 base from V and 2 bases from J, with 8 bases between. Looked up from germline, CDR1 is MNHEY and CDR2 is SMNVEV (reference sequence). DNA of the CDR3: TGTGCCAGCAGTTTATACCCCGCGCAAGAGACCCAGTACTTC. Translated, it gives CASSLYPAQETQYF.

The chain has TRBV29-1 and TRBJ2-7, with TRBD1 matching over 9 bases. The CDR3 spans 13 residues. Trimming took 4 bases from V and 2 from J; bases not matched to a gene: 3. Germline-derived CDR1 and CDR2 are SQVTM and ANQGSEA. CDR3 in DNA: TGCAGCGTTGTAGGGACAGGGACCTACGAGCAGTACTTC. This translates into CSVVGTGTYEQYF.

V gene TRBV6-5 combines with J gene TRBJ1-6, with D hard to call. Trimming stripped 0 bases from V and 10 bases from J, with 13 bases between. The CDR3 loop spans 15 amino acids. The germline V gene has CDR1 MNHEY and CDR2 SVGAGI. CDR3 region: CASSYSSGLGSPLHF. DNA for the CDR3: TGTGCCAGCAGTTACTCTAGCGGCCTCGGGTCACCCCTCCACTTT.

The chain links TRBV6-4 to TRBJ1-1; D possibly corresponds to TRBD1 (6 bases). V was clipped by 5 bases and J by 7 bases, with 14 bases between them. The CDR3 totals 13 residues. CDR1 MRHNA and CDR2 SNTAGT come from the germline V gene. CDR3 amino acids: CASSPDRYSEAFF. For the CDR3, the DNA is TGTGCCAGCAGTCCTGACAGGTATAGTGAAGCTTTCTTT.

This clonotype was counted between two and nine times. The genes are TRBV6-5 and TRBJ1-2; no clear D gene. The germline gives CDR1 MNHEY, CDR2 SVGAGI. The germline V and J ends were trimmed by 6 bases and 8 bases, with 13 bases remaining between them. CDR3 length: 12 residues. The CDR3 protein is CASSPEGDGYTF. CDR3 nucleotides: TGTGCCAGCAGCCCGGAAGGTGACGGCTACACCTTC.

This clonotype was found once. V and J are TRBV11-2 and TRBJ2-5; the D gene is possibly TRBD1 (6 bases). The V end was cut by 1 base, the J end by 4 bases, with 28 bases between. CDR1 is SGHAT and CDR2 is FQNNGV in the germline V gene. The CDR3 contains 20 residues. The CDR3 bases are TGTGCCAGCAGCTTAGGGTCGCCCTCTAGCAATGGGGGCCCGGCAGAGACCCAGTACTTC. Its translation: CASSLGSPSSNGGPAETQYF.

This clonotype was counted at least ten times. The chain combines TRBV20-1 with TRBJ2-3, with unresolved D. CDR1 is DFQATT and CDR2 is SNEGSKA in the germline V gene (reference sequence). This CDR3 is 13 amino acids long. V gave up 1 base and J gave up 2 bases, with 7 bases separating them. DNA of the CDR3: TGCAGTGCTAGAGCTCCGGTCACAGATACGCAGTATTTT. It yields the protein CSARAPVTDTQYF.

This clonotype was picked up a small number of times. The chain joins TRBV3-1 to TRBJ2-1; D unclear. V lost 0 bases to trimming and J lost 11 bases, with 8 bases between them. This CDR3 comprises 12 residues. Germline CDR1 and CDR2: LGHDT and YNNKEL (reference sequence). In DNA form, the CDR3 reads TGTGCCAGCAGCCAAGATCTGCGGAAGCAGTTCTTC. This gives the protein CASSQDLRKQFF.

This clonotype occurred a few times. The rearrangement joins TRBV20-1 to TRBJ1-2; possible D gene TRBD1, 5 bases. The CDR3 runs to 13 residues. Germline V lookup: CDR1 DFQATT, CDR2 SNEGSKA (reference sequence). Written as DNA, the CDR3 is TGCAGGGCCCGGGGGGAAGAACTCTATGGCTACACCTTC. This sequence encodes CRARGEELYGYTF.

This clonotype has a count of ten or more. CDR3 in amino acids: CASSKGPANSYEQYF. The CDR3 DNA sequence: TGCGCCAGCAGCAAAGGACCGGCAAACTCCTACGAGCAGTACTTC. V usage is TRBV5-1 and J usage is TRBJ2-7; D unresolved. V was clipped by 4 bases and J by 0 bases, with 14 bases between them. The germline CDR1 and CDR2 sequences are SGHRS and YFSETQ. The CDR3 loop spans 15 amino acids.

This clonotype was recorded many times. The chain recombines TRBV20-1 with TRBJ1-1; 7 bases fit TRBD1. The V gene end was trimmed by 2 bases and the J gene end by 4 bases; junction bases not matched to a gene: 7. CDR3 size: 14 residues. In germline, CDR1 is DFQATT, CDR2 SNEGSKA (reference sequence). The CDR3 spells CSARKTGMFTEAFF. The DNA of the CDR3 is TGCAGTGCTAGAAAGACAGGGATGTTCACTGAAGCTTTCTTT.